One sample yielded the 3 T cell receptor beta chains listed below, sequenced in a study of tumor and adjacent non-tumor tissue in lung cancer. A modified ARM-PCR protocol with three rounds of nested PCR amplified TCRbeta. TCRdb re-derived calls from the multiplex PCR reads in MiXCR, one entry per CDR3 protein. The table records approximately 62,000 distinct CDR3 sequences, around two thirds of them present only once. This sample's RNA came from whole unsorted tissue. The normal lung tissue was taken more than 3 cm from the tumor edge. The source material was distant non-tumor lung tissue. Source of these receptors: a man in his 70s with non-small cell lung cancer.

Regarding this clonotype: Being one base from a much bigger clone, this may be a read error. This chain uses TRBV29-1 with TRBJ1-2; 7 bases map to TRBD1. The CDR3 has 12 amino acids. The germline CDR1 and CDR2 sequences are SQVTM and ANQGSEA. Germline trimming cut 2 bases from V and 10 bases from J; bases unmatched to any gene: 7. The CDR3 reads CSVETGVGVYTF. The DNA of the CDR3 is TGCAGCGTTGAAACAGGGGTCGGAGTCTACACCTTC.

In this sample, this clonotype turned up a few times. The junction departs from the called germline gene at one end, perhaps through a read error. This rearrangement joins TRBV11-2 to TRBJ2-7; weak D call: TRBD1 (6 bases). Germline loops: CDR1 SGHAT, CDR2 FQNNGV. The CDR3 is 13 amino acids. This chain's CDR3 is CANSVQGGYEQYF. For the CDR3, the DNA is TGTGCCAACAGCGTACAAGGGGGCTACGAGCAGTACTTC.

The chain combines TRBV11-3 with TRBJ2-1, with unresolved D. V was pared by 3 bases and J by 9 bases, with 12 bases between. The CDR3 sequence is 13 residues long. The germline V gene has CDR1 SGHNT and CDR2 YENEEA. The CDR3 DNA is TGTGCCAGCAGCTTGGATGGTAGCATTGAGCAGTTCTTC. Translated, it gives CASSLDGSIEQFF.